This TCR beta chain was captured in a study of cytomegalovirus exposure and HLA in healthy donors. Study outcomes and limitations: The authors considered a cluster of highly shared sequence variants likely to be a sequencing artifact. Near-uniform donor sequencing depth was presumed by presence/absence analyses.

PCR involved 60 Vbeta and 13 Jbeta primers. TCRdb keeps only in-frame clones here, not all; method: immunoSEQ multiplex PCR. The sample gives some 150,000 clones, about 75% of which show up once; 3.5% to 5% is in the top ten. To note about this clone: Its target is unknown.

The TCR originated in a man in his 60s in good health and CMV-seronegative. Input material: PBMCs.

The CDR3 nucleotides read TGTGCCAGCAGGGGACAGGGGGATGAGAGCACTGAAGCTTTCTTT. It codes for CASRGQGDESTEAFF. V usage is TRBV27 and J usage is TRBJ1-1, with 11 bases aligning to TRBD1. Germline V gene sequence: CDR1 MNHEY, CDR2 SMNVEV (reference sequence). The length of the CDR3 is 15 residues. V shed 6 bases and J 4 bases; nucleotides not matched to a gene: 7.